This T cell receptor (beta chain) originates from a study of control samples from healthy donors and cancer patients. Germline CDR1 reads SQVTM; CDR2 reads ANQGSEA. Trimming left V 0 bases short and J 9 bases short, with 8 bases between. The CDR3 totals 11 residues. This table comes from immunoSEQ multiplex PCR, and its TCRdb copy is limited to in-frame clones, with some not included. The sample has 70,000 to 100,000 clones; over 85% are singletons. The sequenced sample was PBMCs. The clonotype was recovered from a woman aged 60-75 years with head and neck cancer. V gene TRBV29-1 combines with J gene TRBJ1-2; no clear D gene. This chain's CDR3 is CSVEDYARYTF. CDR3 DNA: TGCAGCGTTGAAGACTACGCGCGCTACACCTTC.